This entry concerns a single T cell receptor (beta chain). TCRdb fed the 5' RACE reads into MiXCR, producing one record per CDR3 protein. The sample has 410,000 or so distinct CDR3 sequences, less than 25% seen once. The CDR3 consists of 15 residues. Per the germline V gene, CDR1 is LNHNV and CDR2 is YYDKDF (reference sequence). The V gene lost 4 bases and the J gene lost 1 base, with 13 bases spanning the gap. This sample is drawn from a study of T-cell memory formation after mild COVID-19. The rearrangement uses TRBV15 and TRBJ2-5; no clear D gene. Sequencing used PBMCs or a T cell subset sorted from them (not recorded which). The sequence came from an adult woman who had mild COVID-19 (a few samples of this study predate the infection). Cell type and time point are not known. CDR3 in amino acids: CATSTQGGIQETQYF. The CDR3 region has the DNA TGTGCCACCAGCACCCAAGGCGGAATCCAAGAGACCCAGTACTTC.